These 29 T cell receptor beta chains came from one sample sequenced in a study of CD8+CD57+ T cells in acquired aplastic anemia. Genomic DNA constituted the template upon which TCR beta VDJ and CDR3 profiling was performed. MiXCR, applied by TCRdb to the reads, yields one record per CDR3 protein. The sample has 450,000 to 600,000 distinct CDR3 sequences, approximately 32% seen once. For sequencing, patients were chosen who had shown expansion of CD8+CD57+ cells by flow cytometry. The sequencing sample was made of sorted CD4+, CD8+, or CD8+CD57+ T cells (not recorded which) from PBMCs. The source is a human donor with aplastic anemia.

This clonotype was counted a single time. This may stem from a read error, because a much larger clone lies one nucleotide away. This chain connects TRBV15 to TRBJ1-1, with unresolved D. V lost 5 bases, J lost 7 bases, and 17 bases lay in between. Germline CDR1 reads LNHNV; CDR2 reads YYDKDF (reference sequence). The CDR3 spans 14 residues. The CDR3 here is CATSPRSSFLEAFF. In nucleotides, the CDR3 is TGTGCCACCAGCCCCCGTTCGAGTTTCCTTGAAGCTTTCTTT.

The chain combines TRBV3-1 with TRBJ1-2, with TRBD1 as a possible D gene (6 bases). Trimming left V 3 bases short and J 4 bases short, with 12 bases between. Germline V CDR1 and CDR2: LGHDT, YNNKEL (reference sequence). This CDR3 region has 14 residues. CDR3 bases: TGTGCCAGCAGCCACCTAGGGGGAGTCTATGGCTACACCTTC. This translates into CASSHLGGVYGYTF. The variable domain in full, with the rest retrieved from reference TRBV3-1 and TRBJ1-2, is DTAVSQTPKYLVTQMGNDKSIKCEQNLGHDTMYWYKQDSKKFLKIMFSYNNKELIINETVPNRFSPKSPDKAHLNLHINSLELGDSAVYFCASSHLGGVYGYTFGSGTRLTVV.

In this sample, this clonotype turned up many times. V is TRBV29-1 and J is TRBJ2-3, with D unresolved. Germline V gene lookup returns CDR1 SQVTM and CDR2 ANQGSEA. Trimming cost V 2 bases and J 5 bases, with 2 bases left between them. The length of the CDR3 is 10 residues. The CDR3 region has the DNA TGCAGCGTTGAACAAGATACGCAGTATTTT. Its protein is CSVEQDTQYF.

This clonotype was recorded at least ten times. The J gene is TRBJ1-3, the V gene TRBV5-1; D not certain. V was pared by 7 bases and J by 4 bases, with 9 bases between. Germline assignment: CDR1 SGHRS and CDR2 YFSETQ. The CDR3 sequence is 12 residues long. The CDR3 nucleotides read TGCGCCAGCGACGGCCCGGGAAACACCATATATTTT. It encodes CASDGPGNTIYF.

The rearrangement links TRBV20-1 to TRBJ2-1; a weak D match, TRBD2 (5 bases). The CDR3 spans 16 residues. V lost 1 base and J 6 bases, leaving 19 bases between the germline ends. The germline gives CDR1 DFQATT, CDR2 SNEGSKA (reference sequence). The CDR3 DNA reads TGCAGTGCTAGAGCCGCTGATCGGCGGGCCCTCAATGAGCAGTTCTTC. It is translated as CSARAADRRALNEQFF.

CDR3 amino acids: CASSNSQGNYGYTF. The CDR3 DNA sequence: TGTGCCAGTAGTAACTCACAGGGGAACTATGGCTACACCTTC. The gene calls are TRBV19 and TRBJ1-2; TRBD1 aligns across 7 bases. V shed 4 bases and J 2 bases; nucleotides not matched to a gene: 4. This CDR3 is built from 14 residues. CDR1 and CDR2 (germline): LNHDA, SQIVND (reference sequence).

The chain recombines TRBV2 with TRBJ1-4; possibly TRBD1 for D (6 bases). This CDR3 spans 14 amino acids. V gave up 7 bases and J gave up 0 bases, with 9 bases separating them. CDR1 and CDR2 from the germline V gene are SNHLY and FYNNEI. CDR3 bases: TGTGCCAGCACGAGGACAGCAACTAATGAAAAACTGTTTTTT. This sequence encodes CASTRTATNEKLFF.

This clonotype occurred a few times. The chain couples TRBV7-3 to TRBJ2-1; D possibly corresponds to TRBD2 (5 bases). Trimming shortened V by 2 bases and J by 5 bases, and 10 bases separated the two germline ends. Per germline, CDR1 SGHTA and CDR2 FQGTGA. There are 14 residues in the CDR3. CDR3 nucleotides: TGTGCCAGCAGCTTACCGGGGTCGAACAATGAGCAGTTCTTC. Its translation: CASSLPGSNNEQFF. The full variable domain, with the rest looked up from reference TRBV7-3 and TRBJ2-1, is GAGVSQTPSNKVTEKGKYVELRCDPISGHTALYWYRQSLGQGPEFLIYFQGTGAADDSGLPNDRFFAVRPEGSVSTLKIQRTERGDSAVYLCASSLPGSNNEQFFGPGTRLTVL.

The V call is TRBV18, the J call TRBJ2-7; TRBD2 matches 7 bases. With V trimmed by 3 bases and J by 2 bases, 4 bases remained unmatched. Germline V gives CDR1 KGHSH, CDR2 LQKENI. The length of the CDR3 is 14 residues. The DNA for the CDR3 is TGTGCCAGCTCACCTGGCGGGAGCACCTACGAGCAGTACTTC. Residues: CASSPGGSTYEQYF.

This clonotype was picked up one time. This may be a read error: a much more frequent sequence differs by one nucleotide. The rearrangement joins TRBV30 to TRBJ1-5; the D gene is possibly TRBD2 (5 bases). The end of the DNA fits TRBJ2-3 better, so the J call may be wrong. This CDR3 comprises 13 residues. Germline CDR1 reads GTSNPN; CDR2 reads SVGIG (reference sequence). The CDR3 DNA reads as TGTGCCTGGAGTGTAGCCGGGAATCAGCCCCAGTATTTT. It yields the protein CAWSVAGNQPQYF.

Turning to this clonotype: A much larger clone lies one base from this, so it may be a read error. The gene calls are TRBV29-1 and TRBJ1-3; D not resolved. CDR3 length: 13 amino acids. CDR1 and CDR2 (germline): SQVTM, ANQGSEA. CDR3 protein: CSGKSISGNSIYF. The CDR3 DNA reads TGCAGCGGGAAGAGTATCTCTGGAAACAGCATATATTTT.

This clonotype was found once. This sequence joins TRBV11-2 and TRBJ2-3; 7 nucleotides agree with TRBD1. The germline V gene encodes CDR1 SGHAT and CDR2 FQNNGV. The CDR3 consists of 16 residues. The V segment lost 0 bases and the J segment 6 bases; nucleotides outside the gene matches: 9. The CDR3 sequence: CASSLEGQTPGDTQYF. The DNA for the CDR3 is TGTGCCAGCAGCTTAGAGGGACAGACTCCAGGGGATACGCAGTATTTT.

The rearrangement uses TRBV9 and TRBJ2-1; tentatively, D is TRBD1 (5 bases). V gave up 2 bases and J gave up 4 bases, with 10 bases separating them. This CDR3 has 14 residues. Per the germline V gene, CDR1 is SGDLS and CDR2 is YYNGEE. DNA for the CDR3: TGTGCCAGCAGCGTCAACAGGTATTACAATGAGCAGTTCTTC. This translates into CASSVNRYYNEQFF.

In the case of this clonotype: A clone one base away is much larger, so this may be a read error. In this CDR3 the conserved last residue, phenylalanine or tryptophan, is missing, so a read error is likely. The rearrangement uses TRBV19 and TRBJ1-1, with a tentative D call TRBD1 (6 bases). Per the germline V gene, CDR1 is LNHDA and CDR2 is SQIVND (reference sequence). The germline V and J ends were trimmed by 2 bases and 4 bases, with 8 bases remaining between them. The CDR3 runs to 13 residues. CDR3 in amino acids: CASSILGGTEAFV. Written as DNA, the CDR3 is TGTGCCAGTAGTATACTAGGGGGCACTGAAGCTTTCGTT.

The gene calls are TRBV19 and TRBJ2-7, with TRBD1 as a possible D gene (5 bases). There are 14 residues in the CDR3. V gave up 5 bases and J gave up 0 bases, with 11 bases separating them. Germline V gene lookup returns CDR1 LNHDA and CDR2 SQIVND (reference sequence). The CDR3 spells CASSATDSSYEQYF. The CDR3 nucleotides read TGTGCCAGTAGTGCTACAGACAGCTCCTACGAGCAGTACTTC.

This chain connects TRBV20-1 to TRBJ2-2; D is unclear. CDR1 is DFQATT, CDR2 SNEGSKA, per germline (reference sequence). The CDR3 length is 12 residues. V was cut by 2 bases and J by 1 base, with 2 bases left in between. This CDR3 is CSARQNTGELFF. CDR3 sequence (DNA): TGCAGTGCTAGACAGAACACCGGGGAGCTGTTTTTT.

Turning to this clonotype: The junction shows a germline mismatch at one end, possibly a read error. This sequence joins TRBV5-4 and TRBJ2-7, with TRBD1 matching 9 bases. Germline V gives CDR1 SGHNT, CDR2 YYREEE (reference sequence). This CDR3 has 13 residues. This CDR3 reads CASSEDRGDEQHF. DNA of the CDR3: TGTGCCAGCAGCGAGGACAGGGGCGACGAGCAGCACTTC.

With respect to this clonotype: This could be a read error, since a much larger clone is one nucleotide away. Here the CDR3 omits its conserved ending phenylalanine or tryptophan, so a read error is the likely source. The DNA of the CDR3 is TGCGCCAGCAGCTTGGGGCCCATCCCTAACTATGGCTACACCTCC. It encodes CASSLGPIPNYGYTS. The chain is built from TRBV5-1 and TRBJ1-2; D remains ambiguous. Germline CDR1 reads SGHRS; CDR2 reads YFSETQ. The V and J ends lost 0 bases and 0 bases respectively, with 9 bases between them. The CDR3 sequence is 15 residues long.

This chain connects TRBV12-3 or TRBV12-4 to TRBJ2-3; D might be TRBD1 (6 bases). The CDR3 consists of 14 residues. The ends were cut back, 11 bases at V and 3 bases at J, with 18 bases in the middle. Written as DNA, the CDR3 is TGTGCCGTGGGGGTAGGGGGAAGAACAGATACGCAGTATTTT. This translates into CAVGVGGRTDTQYF.

A few counts support this clonotype. The chain is built from TRBV11-2 and TRBJ1-1; unclear D gene. The CDR3 spans 13 residues. CDR1 and CDR2 (germline): SGHAT, FQNNGV. Trimming left V 4 bases short and J 8 bases short, with 14 bases between. The CDR3 is CASSSDWGGEAFF. The CDR3 coding sequence is TGTGCCAGCAGCTCGGATTGGGGAGGGGAAGCTTTCTTT. The variable domain in full, completed from reference TRBV11-2 and TRBJ1-1, reads EAGVAQSPRYKIIEKRQSVAFWCNPISGHATLYWYQQILGQGPKLLIQFQNNGVVDDSQLPKDRFSAERLKGVDSTLKIQPAKLEDSAVYLCASSSDWGGEAFFGQGTRLTVV.

This clonotype was detected only once. The chain uses TRBV25-1 and TRBJ2-4; D is undetermined. Germline CDR1 MGHDK, CDR2 SYGVNS. Trimming pared 3 bases from V and 0 bases from J, leaving 15 bases between. This CDR3 has 17 residues. The CDR3 region has the DNA TGTGCCAGCAGTGAGTCGGTACAGCTTTTAGCCAAAAACATTCAGTACTTC. It encodes CASSESVQLLAKNIQYF.

This clonotype has only a few counts. The V gene is TRBV5-1, the J gene TRBJ1-3; D ambiguous. The CDR3 consists of 16 residues. V was shortened by 5 bases and J by 6 bases, with 21 bases between the two germline ends. From germline, CDR1 is SGHRS and CDR2 YFSETQ. As DNA, the CDR3 is TGCGCCAGCAGTCTAGGTGGAGGACGTCTTGAAAACACCATATATTTT. It encodes CASSLGGGRLENTIYF.

This clonotype was detected ten times or more. This chain links TRBV10-3 with TRBJ1-5, with a weak D call TRBD1 (6 bases). CDR3 size: 13 residues. Germline V gives CDR1 ENHRY, CDR2 SYGVKD. Between the trimmed V and J ends, which lost 6 bases and 5 bases, there was a span of 11 bases. The CDR3 sequence is CAISQGLDQPQHF. CDR3 DNA sequence: TGTGCCATCAGCCAGGGGTTGGATCAGCCCCAGCATTTT.

This chain uses TRBV6-1 with TRBJ2-1, with 8 bases fitting TRBD2. Germline V lookup: CDR1 MNHNS, CDR2 SASEGT. Trimming cost V 6 bases and J 9 bases; bases outside gene matches: 13. This CDR3 spans 15 amino acids. CDR3 in amino acids: CASSSPVSAGGEQFF. Written as DNA, the CDR3 is TGTGCCAGCAGCTCCCCGGTATCGGCGGGAGGTGAGCAGTTCTTC.

Concerning this clonotype: Since no conserved phenylalanine or tryptophan closes the CDR3, a read error is the likely cause. V usage is TRBV7-9 and J usage is TRBJ2-7; 9 bases are a match to TRBD2. With V trimmed by 0 bases and J by 4 bases, 4 bases remained unmatched. The CDR3 contains 15 residues. The germline CDR1 and CDR2 sequences are SEHNR and FQNEAQ (reference sequence). CDR3 coding DNA: TGTGCCAGCAGCTTAGCAGCGGGGGGCGCGTACGAGCAGTACCTC. Protein: CASSLAAGGAYEQYL.

This clonotype was picked up a small number of times. The chain joins TRBV19 to TRBJ1-2, with D uncertain. Trimming left V 7 bases short and J 6 bases short, with 12 bases between. This CDR3 spans 12 amino acids. Per germline, CDR1 LNHDA and CDR2 SQIVND (reference sequence). The CDR3 DNA reads TGTGCCAGTAACGTAGGCAGAGATGGCTACACCTTC. This codes for CASNVGRDGYTF.

This clonotype was recorded a few times. The CDR3 bases are TGTGCCAGCAGCCTGGACGGGCTAGGAGGTGAAGCTTTCTTT. This codes for CASSLDGLGGEAFF. The chain recombines TRBV6-1 with TRBJ1-1, with D uncertain. Germline V gene lookup returns CDR1 MNHNS and CDR2 SASEGT. Deletions cut 6 bases from V and 7 bases from J, with 18 bases between. This CDR3 region has 14 residues.

This clonotype has a handful of counts. This sequence joins TRBV28 and TRBJ2-7, with D uncertain. The CDR3 is 12 residues long. With 2 bases removed from V and 3 bases from J, the gap between germline ends came to 5 bases. Germline CDR1 is MDHEN and CDR2 is SYDVKM. The CDR3 is CASSLKGYEQYF. The CDR3 nucleotides read TGTGCCAGCAGTTTAAAGGGCTACGAGCAGTACTTC.

The CDR3 is CASSPLPYYGYTF. As DNA, the CDR3 is TGTGCCAGCAGCCCCCTCCCCTACTATGGCTACACCTTC. This chain connects TRBV12-3 or TRBV12-4 to TRBJ1-2; D is uncertain. There are 13 residues in the CDR3. V lost 6 bases to trimming and J lost 3 bases, with 11 bases between them.